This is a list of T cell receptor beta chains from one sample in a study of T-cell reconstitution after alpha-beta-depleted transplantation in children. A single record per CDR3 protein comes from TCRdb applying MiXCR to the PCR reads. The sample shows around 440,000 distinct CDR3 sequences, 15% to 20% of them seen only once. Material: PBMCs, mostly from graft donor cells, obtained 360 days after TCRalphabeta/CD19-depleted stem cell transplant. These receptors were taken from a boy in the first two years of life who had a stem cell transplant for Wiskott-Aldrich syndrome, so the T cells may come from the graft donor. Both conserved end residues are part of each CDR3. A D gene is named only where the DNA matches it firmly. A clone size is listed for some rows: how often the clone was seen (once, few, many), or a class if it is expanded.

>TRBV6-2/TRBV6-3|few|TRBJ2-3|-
TGTGCCAGCAGTTACTCATCGTTACAGGATCTGAGCACAGATACGCAGTATTTT
CASSYSSLQDLSTDTQYF
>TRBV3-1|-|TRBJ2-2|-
TGTGCCAGCAGCCAAGTGGGCGGGGAGCTGTTTTTT
CASSQVGGELFF
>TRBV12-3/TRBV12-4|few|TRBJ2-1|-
TGTGCCAGCACCGACCGGGGGAATGAGCAGTTCTTC
CASTDRGNEQFF
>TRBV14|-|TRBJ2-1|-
TGTGCCAGCAGCCATCCTTACGGCAGTCAACGGCAGTTCTTC
CASSHPYGSQRQFF
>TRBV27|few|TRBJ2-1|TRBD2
TGTGCCAGCAGTTTGTTAGGAGGTAGCGGGAGAGGCAATGAGCAGTTCTTC
CASSLLGGSGRGNEQFF
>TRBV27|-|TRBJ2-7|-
TGTGCCAGCACTGGACGGACGTTTCCCTACGAGCAGTACTTC
CASTGRTFPYEQYF
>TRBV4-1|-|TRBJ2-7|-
TGCGCCAGCAGCCAAGCAGTCACCTACGAGCAGTACTTC
CASSQAVTYEQYF
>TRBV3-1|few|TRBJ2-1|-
TGTGCCAGCAGCCAGTCGGGACACGGCAATGAGCAGTTCTTC
CASSQSGHGNEQFF
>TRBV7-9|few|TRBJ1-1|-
TGTGCCAGCAGCCTAGCGACAGGCGCAAGAGAGGGAAGAGCTTTCTTT
CASSLATGAREGRAFF
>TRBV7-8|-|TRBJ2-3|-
TGTGCCAGCAGCTTAGCAGGGGCCCTAAACGCAGATACGCAGTATTTT
CASSLAGALNADTQYF
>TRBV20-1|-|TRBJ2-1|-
TGCAGTGCCCGAAACAGCTCCTACAATGAGCAGTTCTTC
CSARNSSYNEQFF
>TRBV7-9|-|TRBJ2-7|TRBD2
TGTGCCAGCAGCCTCAGCGGGGGAACCTACGAGCAGTACTTC
CASSLSGGTYEQYF
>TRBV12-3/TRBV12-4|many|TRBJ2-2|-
TGTGCCAGCAGCCTCAAGAACACCGGGGAGCTGTTTTTT
CASSLKNTGELFF
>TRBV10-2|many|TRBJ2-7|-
TGCGCCAGCACCAACAGAGGCCCTTACGAGCAGTACTTC
CASTNRGPYEQYF
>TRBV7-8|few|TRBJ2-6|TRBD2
TGTGCCAGCAGCCCCGGGACTAGCGAGAGCTCTGGTGCCAACGTCCTGACTTTC
CASSPGTSESSGANVLTF
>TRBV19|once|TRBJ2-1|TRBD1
TGTGCCAGTACGGGACAGGCAGGCTACAATGAGCAGTTCTTC
CASTGQAGYNEQFF
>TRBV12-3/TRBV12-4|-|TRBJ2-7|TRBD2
TGTGCCAGCAGTTTGTTCGCGGGACTAGACAGCGAGCAGTACTTC
CASSLFAGLDSEQYF
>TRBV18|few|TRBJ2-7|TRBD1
TGTGCCAGCTCTCTGAATGGACAGGGCTCCTACGAGCAGTACTTC
CASSLNGQGSYEQYF
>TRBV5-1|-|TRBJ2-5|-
TGCGCCAGCAGCTGGAGGGGGCCGGCCGGTCAAGAGACCCAGTACTTC
CASSWRGPAGQETQYF
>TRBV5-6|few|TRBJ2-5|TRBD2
TGTGCCAGCAGCTTGGATGGGACTAGCGGGAGTCTCCAGTACTTC
CASSLDGTSGSLQYF
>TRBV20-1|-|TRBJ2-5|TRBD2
TGCAGTGCTAGCGGTGCTAGCGGGGGGGGGACCCAGTACTTC
CSASGASGGGTQYF
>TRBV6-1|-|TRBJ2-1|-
TGTGCCAGCAGGAGGGGCGGGGACTCCTACAATGAGCAGTTCTTC
CASRRGGDSYNEQFF
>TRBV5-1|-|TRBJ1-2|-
TGCGCCAGCAGCTTGGAAGGGTTCGGTGGCTACACCTTC
CASSLEGFGGYTF
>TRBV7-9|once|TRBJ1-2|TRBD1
TGTGCCAGCAGCCCCCAGGGGGGGCATGATGGCTACACCTTC
CASSPQGGHDGYTF
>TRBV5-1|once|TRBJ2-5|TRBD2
TGCGCCAGCAGCTTCCCCGGGACTAGCGGGGTCCGGTCCCAGTACTTC
CASSFPGTSGVRSQYF
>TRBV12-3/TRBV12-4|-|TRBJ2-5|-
TGTGCCAGCAGGATGGGGGGCGTCCAGCAGACCCAGTACTTC
CASRMGGVQQTQYF
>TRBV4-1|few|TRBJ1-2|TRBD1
TGCGCCAGCAGCCAAGTCCGTCCCGGGACAGGGGGAGGTAACTATGGCTACACCTTC
CASSQVRPGTGGGNYGYTF
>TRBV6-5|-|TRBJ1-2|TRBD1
TGTGCCAGCAGTTACTCGAGGGACAGCAGCTATGGCTACACCTTC
CASSYSRDSSYGYTF
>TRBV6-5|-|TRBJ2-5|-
TGTGCCAGCAGCTACCCTGACCCCAGAGGGACCCAGTACTTC
CASSYPDPRGTQYF
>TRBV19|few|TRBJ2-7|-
TGTGCCACTTCGGACCAGGTTCTTTTTTACGAGCAGTACTTC
CATSDQVLFYEQYF
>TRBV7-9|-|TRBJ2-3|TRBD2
TGTGCCAGCAGCTCAGCGGGAGAGGGAGCAGATACGCAGTATTTT
CASSSAGEGADTQYF
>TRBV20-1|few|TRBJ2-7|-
TGCAGTGCTAGTATTCTAGTCCTGGGCGAGCAGTACTTC
CSASILVLGEQYF
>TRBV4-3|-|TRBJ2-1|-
TGCGCCAGCAGCCAAGGACCGGGTGTAGTAGGTGAGCAGTTCTTC
CASSQGPGVVGEQFF
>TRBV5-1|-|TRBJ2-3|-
TGCGCCAGCAGCTCGGGGGGCTTAAGCACAGATACGCAGTATTTT
CASSSGGLSTDTQYF
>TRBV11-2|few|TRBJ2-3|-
TGTGCCAGCAGCTTAGGGGGGTTAGCAGTTACGCAGTATTTT
CASSLGGLAVTQYF
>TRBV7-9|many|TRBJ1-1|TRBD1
TGTGCCAGCAGCTTACAGACAGGGTGGAAGACTGAAGCTTTCTTT
CASSLQTGWKTEAFF
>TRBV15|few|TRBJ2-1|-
TGTGCCACCAGCACCGCAGGGAAAGGGGGCAATGAGCAGTTCTTC
CATSTAGKGGNEQFF
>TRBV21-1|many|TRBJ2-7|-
TGTGCCAGCAGCAAATCTCCACGGGTTGATGCCTACGAGCAGTACTTC
CASSKSPRVDAYEQYF
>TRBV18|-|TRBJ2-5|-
TGTGCCAGCTCACCGGCAATCAACTTCTGGGGGACCCAGTACTTC
CASSPAINFWGTQYF
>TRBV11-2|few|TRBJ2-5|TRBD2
TGTGCCAGCAGTACCCCCCGTCCCACTAGCGGGGAGGGGACCCAGTACTTC
CASSTPRPTSGEGTQYF
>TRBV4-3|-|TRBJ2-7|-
TGCGCCAGCAGCCAAGATAGGGGCCTCTGGTACGAGCAGTACTTC
CASSQDRGLWYEQYF
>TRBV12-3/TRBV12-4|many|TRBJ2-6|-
TGTGCCAGCAGCCAGTTGGGGGCCAACGTCCTGACTTTC
CASSQLGANVLTF
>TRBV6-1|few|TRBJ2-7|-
TGTGCCAGCAGCCCCTCACAAGTCGGGTCCTACGAGCAGTACTTC
CASSPSQVGSYEQYF
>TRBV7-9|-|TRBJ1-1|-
TGTGCCAGCAGCTTACCCTATTCAGGGCCTATGAACACTGAAGCTTTCTTT
CASSLPYSGPMNTEAFF
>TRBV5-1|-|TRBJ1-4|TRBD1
TGCGCCAGCAGCTGGACAGGCGTTCGGGAAAAACTGTTTTTT
CASSWTGVREKLFF
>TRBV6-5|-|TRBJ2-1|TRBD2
TGTGCCAGCAGTTACTCGATTGGGACTAGCGGGAGGAATGAGCAGTTCTTC
CASSYSIGTSGRNEQFF